These T cell receptor beta chains were read from a single sample in a study of vaccination effects on CD4 cells after COVID-19. The method was immunoSEQ multiplex PCR; TCRdb's version includes in-frame clones alone and lacks a portion of them. The sample comprises some 27,000 clones, less than 75% of which are singletons, and almost 10% rests with the top ten. The antigens these receptors bind are not known. Sequences were derived from CD4+ T cells from PBMCs cultured without peptide, sampled before COVID-19 vaccination. The receptors come from a human donor who received a COVID-19 vaccine. Each CDR3 is given with its conserved first and last residue. A D gene is named only where the DNA matches it firmly. Rows give clone size only sometimes, using once, few, many, or a class for an expanded clone.

cdr3_aa cdr3_nt clone_size d_call j_call v_call cdr3_length
CASSLMGGNTEAFF TGTGCCAGCAGCTTGATGGGAGGGAACACTGAAGCTTTCTTT once NA TRBJ1-1 TRBV7-2 14
CASSEVLAGYNEQFF TGTGCCAGCAGTGAAGTACTAGCGGGTTACAATGAGCAGTTCTTC few TRBD2 TRBJ2-1 TRBV2 15
CASSLRGLSRDGYTF TGTGCCAGCAGTCTCCGGGGATTATCACGAGATGGCTACACCTTC few NA TRBJ1-2 TRBV2 15
CASSLSSYEQYF TGTGCCAGCAGCTTGAGCTCCTACGAGCAGTACTTC NA NA TRBJ2-7 TRBV5-6 12
CASGYRDMGRSNYGYTF TGTGCTAGTGGTTATCGGGACATGGGAAGGTCGAACTATGGCTACACCTTC once NA TRBJ1-2 TRBV12-5 17
CASSRPGQGNQPQHF TGTGCCAGTAGTAGGCCCGGACAGGGAAATCAGCCCCAGCATTTT NA TRBD1 TRBJ1-5 TRBV19 15
CASSAGPRQGDEQYF TGTGCCAGCAGCGCCGGGCCCAGACAGGGGGACGAGCAGTACTTC NA TRBD1 TRBJ2-7 TRBV11-3 15
CASSYRETYEQYF TGTGCCAGCAGTTACAGGGAGACCTACGAGCAGTACTTC NA NA TRBJ2-7 TRBV6-6 13
CASSIGSHNEQFF TGTGCCAGTAGTATCGGCAGCCACAATGAGCAGTTCTTC few NA TRBJ2-1 TRBV19 13
CASSLGLAGGSHEQYF TGCGCCAGCAGCCTCGGACTAGCGGGAGGATCCCACGAGCAGTACTTC NA TRBD2 TRBJ2-7 TRBV5-1 16
CASSTRLYTEAFF TGTGCCAGTAGTACTAGATTGTACACTGAAGCTTTCTTT NA NA TRBJ1-1 TRBV19 13